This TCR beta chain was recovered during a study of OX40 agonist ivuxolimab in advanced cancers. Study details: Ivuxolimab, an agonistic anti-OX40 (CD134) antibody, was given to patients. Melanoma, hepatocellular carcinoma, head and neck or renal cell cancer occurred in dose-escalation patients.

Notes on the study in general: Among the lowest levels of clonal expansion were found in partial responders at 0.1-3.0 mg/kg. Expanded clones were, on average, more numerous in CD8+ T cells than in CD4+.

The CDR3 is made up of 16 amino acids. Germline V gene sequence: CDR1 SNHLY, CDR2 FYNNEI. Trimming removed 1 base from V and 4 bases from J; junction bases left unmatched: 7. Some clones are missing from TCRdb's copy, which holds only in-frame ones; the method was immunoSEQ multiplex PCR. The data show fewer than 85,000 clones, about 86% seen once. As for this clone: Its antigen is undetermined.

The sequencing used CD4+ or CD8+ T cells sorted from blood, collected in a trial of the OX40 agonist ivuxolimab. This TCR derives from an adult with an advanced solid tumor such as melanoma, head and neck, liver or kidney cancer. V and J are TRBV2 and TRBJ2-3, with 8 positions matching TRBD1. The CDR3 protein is CASSEGLAGGADTQYF. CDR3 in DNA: TGTGCCAGCAGTGAAGGGTTGGCAGGGGGCGCAGATACGCAGTATTTT.